These T cell receptor beta chains were read from a single sample in a study of T cells in Graves' hyperthyroidism and ophthalmopathy. From the multiplex PCR reads, TCRdb called clonotypes with MiXCR, one entry per CDR3 protein. The sample includes 350,000 to 400,000 distinct CDR3 sequences, under 20% of them seen just once. Sequenced material: blood. All receptors come from a woman in her late teens or twenties with Graves' hyperthyroidism. Both conserved end residues are part of each CDR3.

cdr3_aa: CASSFGAQNIKYF
v_call: TRBV12-3/TRBV12-4
cdr3_length: 13
j_call: TRBJ2-4

cdr3_aa: CASSQAAGVAKNIQYF
v_call: TRBV4-1
cdr3_length: 16
j_call: TRBJ2-4

cdr3_aa: CASSEDVLNTEAFF
v_call: TRBV6-1
cdr3_length: 14
j_call: TRBJ1-1

cdr3_aa: CASSATGGDQPQHF
v_call: TRBV9
cdr3_length: 14
j_call: TRBJ1-5

cdr3_aa: CASSGKTGQGVSGELFF
v_call: TRBV9
cdr3_length: 17
j_call: TRBJ2-2

cdr3_aa: CATHGEEDYGYTF
v_call: TRBV12-3/TRBV12-4
cdr3_length: 13
j_call: TRBJ1-2

cdr3_aa: CSARGRSSSADTQYF
v_call: TRBV20-1
cdr3_length: 15
j_call: TRBJ2-3

cdr3_aa: CAARQGDYGYTF
v_call: TRBV10-3
cdr3_length: 12
j_call: TRBJ1-2

cdr3_aa: CASSSIGTGSEAFF
v_call: TRBV7-9
cdr3_length: 14
j_call: TRBJ1-1

cdr3_aa: CATGLAGFMGQETQYF
v_call: TRBV6-1
cdr3_length: 16
j_call: TRBJ2-5

cdr3_aa: CASSRKGGLLIPSNQPQHF
v_call: TRBV6-4
cdr3_length: 19
j_call: TRBJ1-5

cdr3_aa: CASSERGGPDTQYF
v_call: TRBV6-4
cdr3_length: 14
j_call: TRBJ2-3

cdr3_aa: CASSQGLGLNVGLGTQHF
v_call: TRBV3-1
cdr3_length: 18
j_call: TRBJ1-5

cdr3_aa: CASSRTGSTGELFF
v_call: TRBV5-1
cdr3_length: 14
j_call: TRBJ2-2

cdr3_aa: CASREGCPPQGTQYF
v_call: TRBV9
cdr3_length: 15
j_call: TRBJ2-3

cdr3_aa: CASSEGSGDTGELFF
v_call: TRBV6-1
cdr3_length: 15
j_call: TRBJ2-2

cdr3_aa: CASRLGLRDRVFTTEAFF
v_call: TRBV2
cdr3_length: 18
j_call: TRBJ1-1

cdr3_aa: CASTVLGEGYTF
v_call: TRBV28
cdr3_length: 12
j_call: TRBJ1-2

cdr3_aa: CSAQGGGKETQYF
v_call: TRBV20-1
cdr3_length: 13
j_call: TRBJ2-5

cdr3_aa: CASSLAQEEMNTGELFF
v_call: TRBV7-6
cdr3_length: 17
j_call: TRBJ2-2

cdr3_aa: CSARIPRVIRGNSPLHF
v_call: TRBV20-1
cdr3_length: 17
j_call: TRBJ1-6

cdr3_aa: CASSSYPGTSNEDTEAFF
v_call: TRBV6-2/TRBV6-3
cdr3_length: 18
j_call: TRBJ1-1

cdr3_aa: CASSLMADFNQPQHF
v_call: TRBV7-6
cdr3_length: 15
j_call: TRBJ1-5

cdr3_aa: CASSPPGQGRAQYF
v_call: TRBV28
cdr3_length: 14
j_call: TRBJ2-5

cdr3_aa: CASSERASGETQYF
v_call: TRBV2
cdr3_length: 14
j_call: TRBJ2-5

cdr3_aa: CASRDRADTEAFF
v_call: TRBV12-3/TRBV12-4
cdr3_length: 13
j_call: TRBJ1-1

cdr3_aa: CASSLVGRGNTEAFF
v_call: TRBV5-1
cdr3_length: 15
j_call: TRBJ1-1

cdr3_aa: CASSLLGGLTEQYF
v_call: TRBV11-2
cdr3_length: 14
j_call: TRBJ2-7

cdr3_aa: CATSRSTGNTEAFF
v_call: TRBV15
cdr3_length: 14
j_call: TRBJ1-1

cdr3_aa: CATSREGQGSFSTEAFF
v_call: TRBV15
cdr3_length: 17
j_call: TRBJ1-1

cdr3_aa: CASSPAGSTYEQYF
v_call: TRBV18
cdr3_length: 14
j_call: TRBJ2-7

cdr3_aa: CASSRAADYGYTF
v_call: TRBV7-9
cdr3_length: 13
j_call: TRBJ1-2

cdr3_aa: CASSPSRSLGQYF
v_call: TRBV28
cdr3_length: 13
j_call: TRBJ2-7

cdr3_aa: CATSENRGRNTEAFF
v_call: TRBV24-1
cdr3_length: 15
j_call: TRBJ1-1